The sequence of this T cell receptor beta chain was determined in a study of shared clonotypes between healthy human individuals. Study-wide background: Donor ages ranged 18 to 49 years: a couple of women, a few men.

Those who donated were healthy HIV-negative adults, with no recent acute infections or vaccinations reported. CDR1 is SQVTM, CDR2 ANQGSEA, per germline. This CDR3 spans 12 amino acids. V lost 7 bases and J lost 4, with 13 bases in between. What was sequenced on ten immunoSEQ deep assay plates was unsorted PBMC DNA. Assay: immunoSEQ multiplex PCR; the TCRdb copy retains only in-frame clones and omits some. The sample yields around 510,000 clones, roughly four fifths seen once. The chain has TRBV29-1 and TRBJ2-5; no clear D gene. The specimen was PBMCs. The source of this sequence is a woman aged 40 to 49 in good health. Some clones in this sample may be carry-over from other donors' samples. The CDR3 spells CSDRPGGETQYF. CDR3 DNA: TGCAGCGACCGACCCGGCGGAGAGACCCAGTACTTC.